The rows below give T cell receptor beta chains drawn from one sample of a study of human T cells and chemical hapten exposure. Each CDR3 protein is one row after TCRdb ran MiXCR on the RACE reads. The table has 110,000 to 150,000 distinct CDR3 sequences, about 12% seen once. Sequenced here: whole blood, sampled in connection with sensitization to the hapten diphenylcyclopropenone (DPC). The origin of the receptors is a woman aged 45-60 years with alopecia areata. Some clones in this sample may be carry-over from other donors' samples. Each CDR3 is given without its conserved first and last residue. Not every row has a clone size; where given, it reads once, few, many or a size class.

J,V,size,CDR3
TRBJ2-7,TRBV7-8,many,ASSLNRGNEQY
TRBJ2-1,TRBV7-3,.,ASSSTGRGWSEQF
TRBJ1-2,TRBV10-3,many,AISALGENGYT
TRBJ2-5,TRBV11-2,.,ASSYGTMETQY
TRBJ2-7,TRBV10-3,few,AIRETSGHEQY
TRBJ2-1,TRBV20-1,.,SASPSLGGTGGQF
TRBJ2-4,TRBV20-1,.,SARVLGPNLAKNIQY
TRBJ2-1,TRBV6-6,.,ASTPTSGRLHEQF
TRBJ1-5,TRBV15,many,ATSRDPFTQGGISGNQPQH
TRBJ2-4,TRBV29-1,many,SVEVGLGKNIQY
TRBJ2-2,TRBV6-2/TRBV6-3,few,ASRPGLAGVGELF
TRBJ1-1,TRBV7-2,.,ASSLGGGRDTEVF
TRBJ2-7,TRBV5-1,many,ASSPGTGGSEQY
TRBJ2-7,TRBV20-1,.,SADLKTGGISYEQY
TRBJ1-6,TRBV7-2,.,ASSSWDSGSPLH
TRBJ2-7,TRBV6-6,few,ASSYSGGTSVVYEQY
TRBJ2-7,TRBV7-2,.,ASTLRAGGSSYEQY
TRBJ2-5,TRBV20-1,many,SAQGQETQY
TRBJ2-7,TRBV10-3,few,AISVSGGPPSYEQY
TRBJ2-1,TRBV9,.,ASSVTSGTGNEQF
TRBJ2-7,TRBV18,.,ASSPPSQNYEQY
TRBJ1-2,TRBV27,many,ASSLGQAYGYT
TRBJ2-7,TRBV18,few,ASSPGAGGMYEQY
TRBJ2-3,TRBV7-9,.,ASRQTSGGSDTQY
TRBJ1-3,TRBV3-1,few,ASSQGDRVSENTIY
TRBJ1-5,TRBV7-2,many,ASSPDPEGQPQH
TRBJ1-3,TRBV6-6,few,ASSYGSSGNTIY